The 15 T cell receptor beta chains below were found in one sample sequenced in a study of blood T cell repertoires in COVID-19 (dated by TCRdb to about 2020). Receptor amplification or capture employed the immunoSEQ multiplex PCR assay. Imported from immuneACCESS, the table was reduced by TCRdb to in-frame sequences with V and J called. These copies leave out some clones; in studies compared against another copy, an unresolved V gene accounts for under half, and the cause of the remainder is not known. This sample comprises 150,000 to 200,000 clones, roughly 85% of them detected only once. The ten largest clones add up to roughly 8.6% of the sample. What was sequenced was peripheral blood. The receptors were sampled from a man aged 55 to 70 with acute or convalescent COVID-19.

The chain combines TRBV6-2 or TRBV6-3 with TRBJ1-5; D perhaps matches TRBD1 (5 bases). Trimming cost V 2 bases and J 4 bases, with 12 bases left between them. CDR3 length: 15 amino acids. Looked up from germline, CDR1 is MNHEY and CDR2 is SVGEGT. The CDR3 DNA sequence: TGTGCCAGCAGTTACCTGGGGCTCCAAAATCAGCCCCAGCATTTT. Protein product: CASSYLGLQNQPQHF.

The rearrangement uses TRBV5-1 and TRBJ2-1; 9 nucleotides line up with TRBD2. The CDR3 totals 13 residues. The junction had 3 bases not matched to a gene; V was cut back by 6 bases and J by 5 bases. The germline CDR1 and CDR2 sequences are SGHRS and YFSETQ. CDR3 coding DNA: TGCGCCAGCATTGGCGGGAGGGACAATGAGCAGTTCTTC. Translated, it gives CASIGGRDNEQFF.

This chain links TRBV4-2 with TRBJ2-1; 9 bases map to TRBD2. V was pared by 2 bases and J by 4 bases, with 12 bases of the junction left unmatched. Germline values: CDR1 LGHNA, CDR2 YNFKEQ. This CDR3 comprises 18 residues. The CDR3 sequence is CASSQSKGAGGHYNEQFF. The CDR3 bases are TGTGCCAGCAGCCAAAGCAAGGGGGCGGGAGGGCATTACAATGAGCAGTTCTTC.

The CDR3, as DNA: TGTGCCAGCGCCAGGACAGGGGGGACAGATACGCAGTATTTT. This gives the protein CASARTGGTDTQYF. The rearrangement uses TRBV18 and TRBJ2-3; 10 positions match TRBD1. The CDR3 is 14 amino acids. Germline V lookup: CDR1 KGHSH, CDR2 LQKENI. Losses at the gene ends were 8 bases for V and 3 bases for J; bases not matched to a gene: 5. Drawing the rest from reference TRBV18 and TRBJ2-3, the complete variable domain is NAGVMQNPRHLVRRRGQEARLRCSPMKGHSHVYWYRQLPEEGLKFMVYLQKENIIDESGMPKERFSAEFPKEGPSILRIQQVVRGDSAAYFCASARTGGTDTQYFGPGTRLTVL.

The chain joins TRBV7-9 to TRBJ1-1; D not resolved. Deletions cut 5 bases from V and 2 bases from J, with 18 bases between. The CDR3 runs 16 residues. Germline values: CDR1 SEHNR, CDR2 FQNEAQ (reference sequence). The CDR3 DNA follows: TGTGCCAGCAGCCCACGATCCGGTTATGCAAACACTGAAGCTTTCTTT. Residues: CASSPRSGYANTEAFF.

This clone showed up just once. The chain employs TRBV2 and TRBJ1-6; 7 nucleotides agree with TRBD1. After removal of 4 bases from V and 7 bases from J, the junction contained 7 bases not matched to a gene. CDR3 length equals 15 residues. Germline lookup yields CDR1 SNHLY and CDR2 FYNNEI. CDR3 region: CASSGQGLGNSPLHF. The CDR3 nucleotides are TGTGCCAGCAGTGGACAGGGTTTAGGGAATTCACCCCTCCACTTT.

The V and J genes are TRBV9 and TRBJ2-2; 9 bases line up with TRBD1. J was trimmed by 3 bases and V by 3 bases; bases with no gene match: 12. Per germline, CDR1 SGDLS and CDR2 YYNGEE. The CDR3 sequence is 18 residues long. This chain's CDR3 is CASSDRTGVDVDTGELFF. Written as DNA, the CDR3 is TGTGCCAGCAGCGACCGGACAGGGGTAGATGTCGACACCGGGGAGCTGTTTTTT.

The chain employs TRBV5-5 and TRBJ2-7; the D is unclear. Trimming removed 4 bases at V and 3 bases at J, with 14 bases between. There are 14 residues in the CDR3. Germline V gene lookup returns CDR1 SGHKS and CDR2 YYEKEE (reference sequence). The CDR3 sequence: CASSLDGRYYEQYF. For the CDR3, the DNA is TGTGCCAGCAGCCTGGACGGCAGGTACTACGAGCAGTACTTC.

This chain connects TRBV11-2 to TRBJ2-2, with 8 bases fitting TRBD1. Germline V lookup: CDR1 SGHAT, CDR2 FQNNGV. V trimming: 5 bases; J trimming: 6 bases; junction bases outside the gene matches: 11. The CDR3 is made up of 16 amino acids. DNA of the CDR3: TGTGCCAGCAGCCACAAGGGACAGGTCGGGTCCGGGGAGCTGTTTTTT. This translates into CASSHKGQVGSGELFF.

V and J are TRBV11-3 and TRBJ2-5, with 8 bases that match TRBD2. The V gene's germline CDR1 is SGHNT and CDR2 YENEEA. V lost 5 bases and J lost 4; bases outside the gene matches: 15. The CDR3 runs to 17 residues. The CDR3, as DNA: TGTGCCAGCAGCCCCGGGACTAGTCCTACCCCCGGAGAGACCCAGTACTTC. This translates into CASSPGTSPTPGETQYF. The full variable domain, completed using reference TRBV11-3 and TRBJ2-5, is EAGVVQSPRYKIIEKKQPVAFWCNPISGHNTLYWYLQNLGQGPELLIRYENEEAVDDSQLPKDRFSAERLKGVDSTLKIQPAELGDSAVYLCASSPGTSPTPGETQYFGPGTRLLVL.

This chain uses TRBV5-1 with TRBJ2-1; TRBD1 matches 7 bases. This CDR3 has 16 residues. V was clipped by 0 bases and J by 3 bases; unmatched bases: 6. Germline V gene sequence: CDR1 SGHRS, CDR2 YFSETQ. The CDR3 loop reads CASSLVPGQIYNEQFF. The CDR3 DNA is TGCGCCAGCAGCTTGGTACCGGGACAGATCTACAATGAGCAGTTCTTC.

The chain uses TRBV18 and TRBJ1-4; no clear D. V was pared by 1 base and J by 5 bases, with 8 bases between. There are 14 residues in the CDR3. Germline V gene lookup returns CDR1 KGHSH and CDR2 LQKENI. The CDR3 sequence: CASSPLSRNEKLFF. CDR3 DNA sequence: TGTGCCAGCTCACCACTTTCCAGAAATGAAAAACTGTTTTTT.

This chain connects TRBV6-6 to TRBJ1-1; D unclear. Trimming shortened V by 7 bases and J by 1 base, and 7 bases separated the two germline ends. The CDR3 has 12 amino acids. Germline loops: CDR1 MNHNY, CDR2 SVGAGI (reference sequence). CDR3 residues: CASIIRNTEAFF. The DNA for the CDR3 is TGTGCCAGCATTATTCGGAACACTGAAGCTTTCTTT.

This clone was counted only a few times. As DNA, the CDR3 is TGTGCCAGCAGGCAATCCGGGACAAGACCGGTTACGCAGTATTTT. It specifies CASRQSGTRPVTQYF. The chain has TRBV6-5 and TRBJ2-3; the D gene is possibly TRBD1 (6 bases). V lost 6 bases, J lost 8 bases, and 21 bases lay in between. The CDR3 loop spans 15 amino acids. CDR1 and CDR2 (germline): MNHEY, SVGAGI.

This clone turned up a few times. The chain recombines TRBV5-1 with TRBJ1-6; D remains ambiguous. CDR3 size: 14 residues. The germline CDR1 and CDR2 sequences are SGHRS and YFSETQ. The ends were cut back, 3 bases at V and 5 bases at J, with 9 bases in the middle. The CDR3 region has the DNA TGCGCCAGCAGCTCCTCGACTCATAATTCACCCCTCCACTTT. Translation: CASSSSTHNSPLHF.